Described below is a single T cell receptor beta chain sequence and its context. Sequencing of TCR beta was performed on blood CD8+ T cells and on blood CD4+ T cells. TEMRA cells were enriched by FACS, while CD8+ and CD4+ T cells were obtained through a negative isolation that was performed magnetically. The CDR3 has 16 residues. Deletions cut 4 bases from V and 5 bases from J, with 17 bases between. Germline V gene sequence: CDR1 KGHDR, CDR2 SFDVKD. Reverse transcription used about 0.45 to 1 ug RNA and random hexamers. It was immunoSEQ multiplex PCR that amplified TCR beta CDR3 across 54 Vbeta and 13 Jbeta. From the immunoSEQ multiplex PCR reads, TCRdb called clonotypes with MiXCR, one entry per CDR3 protein. The sample consists of about 300,000 distinct CDR3 sequences, around 91% of them appearing once. This specimen belongs to a study of CD8 T cells in Susac syndrome.

The clonotype comes from a human donor with multiple sclerosis. The chain uses TRBV24-1 and TRBJ2-1; D unclear. The material sequenced was CD8+ T cells from PBMCs. CDR3 residues: CATSDPGPFRHNEQFF. The CDR3 nucleotides read TGTGCCACCAGTGACCCCGGGCCGTTTCGGCACAATGAGCAGTTCTTC.